These 23 T cell receptor beta chains share one sample of origin, sequenced in a study of blood T cell repertoires in COVID-19. TCRdb's table, derived via immunoSEQ multiplex PCR, lists solely in-frame clones and lacks some. The table lists around 46,000 clones, around 80% of them singletons. The sample taken for sequencing was peripheral blood. The receptor set was obtained from an older man with acute or convalescent COVID-19.

The CDR3 is CATRIRTGRRETQYF. CDR3 in DNA: TGTGCCACCCGAATAAGGACAGGGAGAAGGGAGACCCAGTACTTC. This chain connects TRBV19 to TRBJ2-5; TRBD1 matches 8 bases. This CDR3 region has 15 residues. CDR1 is LNHDA and CDR2 is SQIVND in the germline V gene (reference sequence). Trimming removed 10 bases from V and 5 bases from J; junction bases left unmatched: 15.

This chain connects TRBV10-1 to TRBJ1-6, with a tentative D call TRBD1 (5 bases). Germline CDR1 is WNHNN and CDR2 is SYGVQD (reference sequence). The V end was cut by 4 bases, the J end by 13 bases, with 14 bases between. The CDR3 sequence is 13 residues long. DNA of the CDR3: TGCGCCAGCAGTGCAACAGGCCCAACTCCCCTCCACTTT. Amino acid sequence: CASSATGPTPLHF.

The chain combines TRBV10-3 with TRBJ2-1, with 12 bases lining up with TRBD2. V lost 10 bases to trimming and J lost 8 bases; unmatched junction nucleotides: 9. This CDR3 is built from 14 residues. The germline CDR1 and CDR2 sequences are ENHRY and SYGVKD. CDR3 DNA: TGTGCCACCAAGACTAGCGGGAGTACTGATGAGCAGTTCTTC. Translating it yields CATKTSGSTDEQFF.

This chain connects TRBV9 to TRBJ1-3; no clear D. There are 14 residues in the CDR3. Between the trimmed V and J ends, which lost 4 bases and 0 bases, there was a span of 8 bases. Germline V gene sequence: CDR1 SGDLS, CDR2 YYNGEE. CDR3 nucleotides: TGTGCCAGCAGCATGGAGAGCTCTGGAAACACCATATATTTT. It yields the protein CASSMESSGNTIYF.

The chain joins TRBV5-1 to TRBJ2-7, with D unresolved. The CDR3 is 14 amino acids. CDR1 SGHRS and CDR2 YFSETQ come from the germline V gene. The V end was cut by 4 bases, the J end by 1 base, with 12 bases between. The CDR3 region has the DNA TGCGCCAGCAGCATGGTGGCGGATTCCTACGAGCAGTACTTC. Amino acids: CASSMVADSYEQYF.

The J gene is TRBJ1-2, the V gene TRBV18, with 10 bases matching TRBD1. The CDR3 covers 18 residues. In germline, CDR1 is KGHSH, CDR2 LQKENI. V trimming: 2 bases; J trimming: 4 bases; junction bases outside the gene matches: 13. As DNA, the CDR3 is TGTGCCAGCTCACCAGGACGACAGGGGGCTACCGCTAGCTATGGCTACACCTTC. Translation gives CASSPGRQGATASYGYTF.

The table lists this clone with a count of one. The V call is TRBV6-5, the J call TRBJ1-6, with 9 bases identical to TRBD1. Germline lookup yields CDR1 MNHEY and CDR2 SVGAGI. The CDR3 contains 16 residues. V trimming: 0 bases; J trimming: 4 bases; junction bases outside the gene matches: 1. The CDR3 reads CASSYSGTGYNSPLHF. In DNA, the CDR3 is TGTGCCAGCAGTTACTCCGGGACAGGGTATAATTCACCCCTCCACTTT.

This clone was seen a single time. This chain joins TRBV3-1 (or the pseudogene TRBV3-2) and TRBJ2-1; the D is unclear. The CDR3 contains 16 residues. The germline gives CDR1 LGHDT, CDR2 YNNKEL (reference sequence). The V gene lost 1 base and the J gene lost 6 bases, with 16 bases spanning the gap. CDR3 DNA sequence: TGTGCCAGCAGCCAAGTGGCGGTAGTCGGCGGCAATGAGCAGTTCTTC. Amino acid sequence: CASSQVAVVGGNEQFF.

V is TRBV20-1 and J is TRBJ2-5, with D possibly being TRBD2 (5 bases). Trimming shortened V by 7 bases and J by 7 bases, and 13 bases separated the two germline ends. Germline CDR1 DFQATT, CDR2 SNEGSKA (reference sequence). The CDR3 contains 11 residues. The CDR3 coding sequence is TGCAGTGTGGAGGATGCGGGGACCCAGTACTTC. This gives the protein CSVEDAGTQYF.

Remarks on this clone: This specimen includes other DNA sequences encoding the same CDR3. The V and J genes are TRBV19 and TRBJ1-2; TRBD1 is a possible D gene (5 bases). V shed 3 bases and J shed 8 bases, with 13 bases lying between them. Germline V lookup: CDR1 LNHDA, CDR2 SQIVND (reference sequence). The CDR3 runs to 13 residues. The CDR3 loop reads CASSIPQGGGYTF. CDR3 nucleotide sequence: TGTGCCAGTAGTATCCCGCAGGGAGGCGGCTACACCTTC. The full variable domain, in which reference TRBV19 and TRBJ1-2 provide the parts outside the CDR3, is DGGITQSPKYLFRKEGQNVTLSCEQNLNHDAMYWYRQDPGQGLRLIYYSQIVNDFQKGDIAEGYSVSREKKESFPLTVTSAQKNPTAFYLCASSIPQGGGYTFGSGTRLTVV.

The CDR3 bases are TGTGCCAGCAGCTTAGCGGGGGGTGTCACAGATACGCAGTATTTT. It encodes CASSLAGGVTDTQYF. J is TRBJ2-3 and V is TRBV7-7; possibly TRBD2 for D (6 bases). CDR3 length: 15 residues. Germline V CDR1 and CDR2: SSHAT, FNYEAQ (reference sequence). Trimming took 0 bases from V and 2 from J, leaving 9 bases between them.

The J gene is TRBJ2-1, the V gene TRBV6-2 or TRBV6-3; D is uncertain. The length of the CDR3 is 11 residues. Between the trimmed V and J ends, which lost 2 bases and 8 bases, there was a span of 4 bases. Germline CDR1 and CDR2: MNHEY and SVGEGT. The CDR3 sequence: CASSYPDEQFF. As DNA, the CDR3 is TGTGCCAGCAGTTACCCGGATGAGCAGTTCTTC.

The V gene is TRBV18, the J gene TRBJ1-4, with D hard to call. Trimming took 0 bases from V and 14 from J, leaving 13 bases between them. CDR1 is KGHSH and CDR2 is LQKENI in the germline V gene. The CDR3 runs to 13 residues. The CDR3 loop reads CASSPPSEGRLFF. The CDR3 DNA is TGTGCCAGCTCACCACCGTCCGAGGGTAGGCTGTTTTTT.

The chain is built from TRBV9 and TRBJ2-5; TRBD2 matches at 7 bases. CDR1 and CDR2 (germline): SGDLS, YYNGEE. The junction had 5 bases not matched to a gene; V was cut back by 5 bases and J by 4 bases. CDR3 length: 13 residues. The CDR3 DNA follows: TGTGCCAGCAGTACCTTAGCGGGAGAGACCCAGTACTTC. Translated, it gives CASSTLAGETQYF.

This clone occurred once. The chain combines TRBV12-3 or TRBV12-4 with TRBJ1-2, with D possibly being TRBD1 (5 bases). This CDR3 is built from 13 residues. Trimming removed 3 bases at V and 3 bases at J, with 8 bases between. CDR3 sequence: CASSFRRDYGYTF. In DNA form, the CDR3 reads TGTGCCAGCAGTTTTCGCAGGGACTATGGCTACACCTTC.

The chain is built from TRBV29-1 and TRBJ2-5, with 11 positions matching TRBD2. The junction had 16 bases not matched to a gene; V was cut back by 7 bases and J by 0 bases. Germline CDR1 reads SQVTM; CDR2 reads ANQGSEA. This CDR3 region has 18 residues. The CDR3: CSAQRGRLAGRYQETQYF. The CDR3, as DNA: TGCAGCGCCCAAAGAGGTCGACTAGCGGGGAGGTACCAAGAGACCCAGTACTTC.

The chain is built from TRBV7-3 and TRBJ2-5; weak D call: TRBD2 (7 bases). CDR1 is SGHTA, CDR2 FQGTGA, per germline. The CDR3 covers 13 residues. V was shortened by 8 bases and J by 5 bases, with 15 bases between the two germline ends. The CDR3 DNA sequence: TGTGCCAGCGGCCGGGGGGCGGGCGAGACCCAGTACTTC. Its translation: CASGRGAGETQYF. The full variable domain, in which reference TRBV7-3 and TRBJ2-5 provide the parts outside the CDR3, is GAGVSQTPSNKVTEKGKYVELRCDPISGHTALYWYRQSLGQGPEFLIYFQGTGAADDSGLPNDRFFAVRPEGSVSTLKIQRTERGDSAVYLCASGRGAGETQYFGPGTRLLVL.

The rearrangement joins TRBV30 to TRBJ1-3; D call uncertain. The V end lost 3 bases, the J end lost 0 bases, and 12 bases lay between the germline ends. The germline V gene has CDR1 GTSNPN and CDR2 SVGIG (reference sequence). CDR3 size: 15 residues. CDR3 in amino acids: CAWSNEMISGNTIYF. CDR3 in DNA: TGTGCCTGGAGCAATGAGATGATCTCTGGAAACACCATATATTTT.

As to this clone: Mismatch with germline at one junction end may stem from a read error. The chain uses TRBV9 and TRBJ2-7; 9 bases fit TRBD1. Germline assignment: CDR1 SGDLS and CDR2 YYNGEE. The CDR3 contains 14 residues. The CDR3 DNA is TGTGCCAGCAGCGCCCGGGACAGGGTATCGCTGCGAAGCTTC. Translated: CASSARDRVSLRSF.

This clone appeared a few times. CDR3 nucleotides: TGTGCCAGCTCAAAAAGGACTAGCGGAACGAACACCGGGGAGCTGTTTTTT. It translates to CASSKRTSGTNTGELFF. The chain employs TRBV18 and TRBJ2-2; 10 nucleotides align to TRBD2. The V gene end was trimmed by 5 bases and the J gene end by 0 bases; junction bases not matched to a gene: 6. Germline-derived CDR1 and CDR2 are KGHSH and LQKENI. This CDR3 spans 17 amino acids.

The rearrangement joins TRBV18 to TRBJ2-3; D is perhaps TRBD1 (5 bases). The CDR3 covers 16 residues. Germline-derived CDR1 and CDR2 are KGHSH and LQKENI. With 3 bases removed from V and 0 bases from J, the gap between germline ends came to 13 bases. CDR3 protein: CASSPRQKSSTDTQYF. In DNA, the CDR3 is TGTGCCAGCTCACCGAGACAGAAGTCTAGCACAGATACGCAGTATTTT.

This chain joins TRBV7-2 and TRBJ1-5, with D unresolved. The CDR3 sequence is 15 residues long. CDR1 and CDR2 (germline): SGHTA, FQGNSA. V was clipped by 2 bases and J by 3 bases, with 11 bases between them. The CDR3 sequence: CASSLMSVNNQPQHF. CDR3 DNA sequence: TGTGCCAGCAGCTTAATGTCGGTAAACAATCAGCCCCAGCATTTT. Filled out from reference TRBV7-2 and TRBJ1-5, the complete variable domain reads GAGVSQSPSNKVTEKGKDVELRCDPISGHTALYWYRQSLGQGLEFLIYFQGNSAPDKSGLPSDRFSAERTGGSVSTLTIQRTQQEDSAVYLCASSLMSVNNQPQHFGDGTRLSIL.

The chain uses TRBV5-4 and TRBJ2-2; 10 nucleotides align to TRBD2. This CDR3 is built from 16 residues. CDR1 SGHNT and CDR2 YYREEE come from the germline V gene (reference sequence). V shed 3 bases, J shed 1 base, and the junction held 3 bases outside the gene matches. The CDR3 bases are TGTGCCAGCAGCTCTCTAGCGGGGGAGAACACCGGGGAGCTGTTTTTT. It specifies CASSSLAGENTGELFF.